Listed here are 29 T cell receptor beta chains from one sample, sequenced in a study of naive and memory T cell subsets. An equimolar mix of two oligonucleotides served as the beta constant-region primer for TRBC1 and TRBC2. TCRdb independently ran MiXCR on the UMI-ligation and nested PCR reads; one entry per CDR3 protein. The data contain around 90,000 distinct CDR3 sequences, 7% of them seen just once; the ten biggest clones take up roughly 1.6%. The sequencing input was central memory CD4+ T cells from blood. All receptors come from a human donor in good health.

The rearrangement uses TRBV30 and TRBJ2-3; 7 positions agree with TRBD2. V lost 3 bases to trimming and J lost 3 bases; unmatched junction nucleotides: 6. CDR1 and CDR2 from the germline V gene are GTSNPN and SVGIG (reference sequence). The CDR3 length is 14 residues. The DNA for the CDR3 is TGTGCCTGGAGCGGCACGGGAGGAACAGATACGCAGTATTTT. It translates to CAWSGTGGTDTQYF.

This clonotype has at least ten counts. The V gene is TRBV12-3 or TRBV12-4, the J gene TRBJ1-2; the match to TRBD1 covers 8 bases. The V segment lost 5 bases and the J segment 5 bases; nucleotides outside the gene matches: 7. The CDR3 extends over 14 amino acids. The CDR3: CASSETGVSYGYTF. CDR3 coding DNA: TGTGCCAGCAGTGAGACAGGGGTTTCTTATGGCTACACCTTC.

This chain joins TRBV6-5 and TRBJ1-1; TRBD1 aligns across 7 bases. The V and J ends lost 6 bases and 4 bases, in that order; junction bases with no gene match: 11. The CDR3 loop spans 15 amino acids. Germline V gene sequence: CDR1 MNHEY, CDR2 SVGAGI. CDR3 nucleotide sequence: TGTGCCAGCAGGCCACAGGGGCGGCGGAGCACTGAAGCTTTCTTT. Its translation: CASRPQGRRSTEAFF.

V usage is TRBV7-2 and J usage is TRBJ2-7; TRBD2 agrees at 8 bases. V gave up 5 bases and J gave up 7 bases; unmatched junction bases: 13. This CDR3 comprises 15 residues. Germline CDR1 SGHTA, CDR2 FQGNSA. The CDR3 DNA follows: TGTGCCAGCAGCCCTAAAAGCGGGAGCCGGGAGGAGCAGTACTTC. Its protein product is CASSPKSGSREEQYF.

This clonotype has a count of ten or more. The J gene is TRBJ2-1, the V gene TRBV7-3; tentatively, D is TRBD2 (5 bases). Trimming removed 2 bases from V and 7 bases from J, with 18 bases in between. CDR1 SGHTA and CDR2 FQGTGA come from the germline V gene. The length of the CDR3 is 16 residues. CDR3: CASSLLGSEAGNEQFF. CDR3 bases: TGTGCCAGCAGCTTACTAGGTTCGGAGGCCGGAAATGAGCAGTTCTTC.

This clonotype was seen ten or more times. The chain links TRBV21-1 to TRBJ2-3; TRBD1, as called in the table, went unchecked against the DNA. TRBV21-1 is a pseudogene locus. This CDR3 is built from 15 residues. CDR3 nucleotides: TGTGCCCGAAAACCCCCGGGACAGGGATCGGATACGCAGTATTTT. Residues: CARKPPGQGSDTQYF.

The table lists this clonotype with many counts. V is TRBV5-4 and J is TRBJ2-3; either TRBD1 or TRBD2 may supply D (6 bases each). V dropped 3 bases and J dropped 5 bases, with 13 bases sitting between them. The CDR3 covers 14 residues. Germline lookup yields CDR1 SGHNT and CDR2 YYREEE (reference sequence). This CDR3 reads CASSSRGLGDTQYF. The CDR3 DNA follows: TGTGCCAGCAGCTCTCGGGGGCTGGGAGATACGCAGTATTTT.

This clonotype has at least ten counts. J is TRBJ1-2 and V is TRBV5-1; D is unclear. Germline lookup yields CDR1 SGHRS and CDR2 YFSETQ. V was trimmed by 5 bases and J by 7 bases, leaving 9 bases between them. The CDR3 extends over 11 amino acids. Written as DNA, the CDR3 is TGCGCCAGCAGATCCGGGATTGGCTACACCTTC. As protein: CASRSGIGYTF.

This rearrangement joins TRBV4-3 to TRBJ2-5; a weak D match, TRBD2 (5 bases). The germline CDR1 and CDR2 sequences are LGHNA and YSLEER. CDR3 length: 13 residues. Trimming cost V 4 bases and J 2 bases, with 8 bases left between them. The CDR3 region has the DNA TGCGCCAGCAGCCTGCAGCGGCAAGAGACCCAGTACTTC. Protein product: CASSLQRQETQYF.

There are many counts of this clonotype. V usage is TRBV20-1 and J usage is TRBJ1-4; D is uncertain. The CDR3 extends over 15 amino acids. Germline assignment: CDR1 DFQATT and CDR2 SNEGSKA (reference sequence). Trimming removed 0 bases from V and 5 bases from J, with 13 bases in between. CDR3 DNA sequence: TGCAGTGCTAGAGACGGAATTCGAGGGAATGAAAAACTGTTTTTT. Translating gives CSARDGIRGNEKLFF.

The CDR3 DNA reads as TGCAGTGCTAGTTCTAGCGGGGGGGGCTTGGGGACCCAGTACTTC. Its protein is CSASSSGGGLGTQYF. The chain couples TRBV20-1 to TRBJ2-5, with 12 bases lining up with TRBD2. This CDR3 is built from 15 residues. V was pared by 3 bases and J by 7 bases, with 9 bases of the junction left unmatched. Per the germline V gene, CDR1 is DFQATT and CDR2 is SNEGSKA (reference sequence).

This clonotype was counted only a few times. Here the CDR3 reads CATSDLPTSGTDTQYF. The CDR3 DNA reads as TGTGCCACCAGTGATTTGCCGACTAGCGGAACAGATACGCAGTATTTT. The chain has TRBV24-1 and TRBJ2-3; 9 nucleotides agree with TRBD2. The junction had 3 bases not matched to a gene; V was cut back by 0 bases and J by 3 bases. Germline values: CDR1 KGHDR, CDR2 SFDVKD. CDR3 length: 16 residues.

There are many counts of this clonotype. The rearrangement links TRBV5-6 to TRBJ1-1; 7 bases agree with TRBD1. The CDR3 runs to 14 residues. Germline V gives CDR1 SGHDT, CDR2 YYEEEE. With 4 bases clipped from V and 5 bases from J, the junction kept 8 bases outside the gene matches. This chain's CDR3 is CASSGRTGQTEAFF. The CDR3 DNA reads TGTGCCAGCAGCGGAAGGACAGGCCAAACTGAAGCTTTCTTT.

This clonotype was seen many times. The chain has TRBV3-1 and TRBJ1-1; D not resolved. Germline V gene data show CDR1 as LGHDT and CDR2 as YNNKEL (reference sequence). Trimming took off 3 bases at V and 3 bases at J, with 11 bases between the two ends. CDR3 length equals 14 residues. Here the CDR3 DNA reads TGTGCCAGCAGCCACGGGATGATAGACACTGAAGCTTTCTTT. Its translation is CASSHGMIDTEAFF. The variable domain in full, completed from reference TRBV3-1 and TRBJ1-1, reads DTAVSQTPKYLVTQMGNDKSIKCEQNLGHDTMYWYKQDSKKFLKIMFSYNNKELIINETVPNRFSPKSPDKAHLNLHINSLELGDSAVYFCASSHGMIDTEAFFGQGTRLTVV.

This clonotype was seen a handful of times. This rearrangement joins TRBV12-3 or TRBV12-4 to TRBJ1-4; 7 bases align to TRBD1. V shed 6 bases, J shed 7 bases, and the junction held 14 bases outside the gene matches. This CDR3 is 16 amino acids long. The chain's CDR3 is CASSPKGQRGVEKLFF. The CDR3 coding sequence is TGTGCCAGCAGCCCTAAGGGACAGAGGGGAGTTGAAAAACTGTTTTTT.

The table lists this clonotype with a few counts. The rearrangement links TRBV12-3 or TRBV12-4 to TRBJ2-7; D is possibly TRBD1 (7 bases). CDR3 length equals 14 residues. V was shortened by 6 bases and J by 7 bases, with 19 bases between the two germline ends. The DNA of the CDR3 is TGTGCCAGCAGCATCCAGGGGGGAGCATTTGAGCAGTACTTC. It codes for CASSIQGGAFEQYF.

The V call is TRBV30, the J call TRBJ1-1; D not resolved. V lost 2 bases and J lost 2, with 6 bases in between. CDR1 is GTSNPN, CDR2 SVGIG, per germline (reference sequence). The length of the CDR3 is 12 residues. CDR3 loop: CAWSLTNTEAFF. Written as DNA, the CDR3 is TGTGCCTGGAGTCTTACCAACACTGAAGCTTTCTTT.

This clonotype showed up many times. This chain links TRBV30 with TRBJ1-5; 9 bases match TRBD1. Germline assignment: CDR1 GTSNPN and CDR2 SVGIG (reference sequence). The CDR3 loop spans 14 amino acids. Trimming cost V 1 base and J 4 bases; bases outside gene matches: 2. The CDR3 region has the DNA TGTGCCTGGAGTGAGACAGGGGGAAATCAGCCCCAGCATTTT. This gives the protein CAWSETGGNQPQHF.

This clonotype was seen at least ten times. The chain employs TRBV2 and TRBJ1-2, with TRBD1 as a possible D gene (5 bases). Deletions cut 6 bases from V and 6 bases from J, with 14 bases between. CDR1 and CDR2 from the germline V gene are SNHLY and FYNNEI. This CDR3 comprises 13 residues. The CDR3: CASRGTGPNGYTF. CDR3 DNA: TGTGCCAGCAGGGGGACGGGTCCCAATGGCTACACCTTC.

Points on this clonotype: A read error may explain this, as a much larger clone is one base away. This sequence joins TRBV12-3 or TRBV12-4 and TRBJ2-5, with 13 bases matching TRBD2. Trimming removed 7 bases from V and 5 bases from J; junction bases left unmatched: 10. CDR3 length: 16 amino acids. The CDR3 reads CASTPELAGGGETQYF. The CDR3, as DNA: TGTGCCAGCACTCCGGAACTAGCGGGAGGGGGCGAGACCCAGTACTTC.

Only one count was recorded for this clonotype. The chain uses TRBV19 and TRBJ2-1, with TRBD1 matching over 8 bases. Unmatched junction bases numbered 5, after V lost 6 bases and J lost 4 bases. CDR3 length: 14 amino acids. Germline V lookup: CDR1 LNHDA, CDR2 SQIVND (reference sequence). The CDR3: CASSRGPKYNEQFF. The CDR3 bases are TGTGCCAGTAGCAGGGGGCCGAAATACAATGAGCAGTTCTTC.

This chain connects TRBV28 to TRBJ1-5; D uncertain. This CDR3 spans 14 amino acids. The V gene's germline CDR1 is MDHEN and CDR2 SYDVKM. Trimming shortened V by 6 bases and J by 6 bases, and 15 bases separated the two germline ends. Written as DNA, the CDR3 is TGTGCCAGCAGCCCCCACGGGCGGTCTCAGCCCCAGCATTTT. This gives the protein CASSPHGRSQPQHF.

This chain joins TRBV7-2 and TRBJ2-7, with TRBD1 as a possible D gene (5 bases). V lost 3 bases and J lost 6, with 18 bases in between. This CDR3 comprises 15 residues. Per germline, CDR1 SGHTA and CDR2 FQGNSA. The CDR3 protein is CASSFKGSLSSEQYF. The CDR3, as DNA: TGTGCCAGCAGCTTCAAGGGGTCGCTTTCTTCCGAGCAGTACTTC.

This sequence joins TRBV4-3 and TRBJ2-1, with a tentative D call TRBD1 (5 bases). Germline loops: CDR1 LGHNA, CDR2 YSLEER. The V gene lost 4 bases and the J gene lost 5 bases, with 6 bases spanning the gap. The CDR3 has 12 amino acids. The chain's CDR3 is CASSRQNNEQFF. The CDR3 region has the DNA TGCGCCAGCAGCCGACAGAACAATGAGCAGTTCTTC.

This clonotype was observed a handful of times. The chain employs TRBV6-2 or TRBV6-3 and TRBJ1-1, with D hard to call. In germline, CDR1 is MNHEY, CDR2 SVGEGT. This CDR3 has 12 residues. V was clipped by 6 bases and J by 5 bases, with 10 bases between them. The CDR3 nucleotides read TGTGCCAGCAGGATGGGGTGGACTGAAGCTTTCTTT. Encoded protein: CASRMGWTEAFF.

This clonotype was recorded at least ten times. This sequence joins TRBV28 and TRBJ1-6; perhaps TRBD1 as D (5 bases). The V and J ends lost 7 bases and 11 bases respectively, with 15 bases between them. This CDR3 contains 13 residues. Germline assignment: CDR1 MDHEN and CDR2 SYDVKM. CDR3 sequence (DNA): TGTGCCAGCATCTCGGGGGTAGAAGCACCCCTCCACTTT. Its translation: CASISGVEAPLHF. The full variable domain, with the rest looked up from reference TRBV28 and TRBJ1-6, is DVKVTQSSRYLVKRTGEKVFLECVQDMDHENMFWYRQDPGLGLRLIYFSYDVKMKEKGDIPEGYSVSREKKERFSLILESASTNQTSMYLCASISGVEAPLHFGNGTRLTVT.

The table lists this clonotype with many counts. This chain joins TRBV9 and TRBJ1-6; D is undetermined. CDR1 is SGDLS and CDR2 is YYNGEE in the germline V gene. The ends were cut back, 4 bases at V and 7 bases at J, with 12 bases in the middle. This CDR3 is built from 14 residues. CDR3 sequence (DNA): TGTGCCAGCAGCCTGACACTTGTCAATTCACCCCTCCACTTT. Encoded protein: CASSLTLVNSPLHF.

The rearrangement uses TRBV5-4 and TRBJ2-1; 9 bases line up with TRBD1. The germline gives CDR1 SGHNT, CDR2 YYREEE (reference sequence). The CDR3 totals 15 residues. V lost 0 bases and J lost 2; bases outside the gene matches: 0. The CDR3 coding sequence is TGTGCCAGCAGCTTGGACAGGGGGCCCTACAATGAGCAGTTCTTC. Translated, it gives CASSLDRGPYNEQFF.

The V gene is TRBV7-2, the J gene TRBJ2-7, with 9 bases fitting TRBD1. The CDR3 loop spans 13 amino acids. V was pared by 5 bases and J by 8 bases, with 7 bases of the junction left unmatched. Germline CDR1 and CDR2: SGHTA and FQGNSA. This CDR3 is CASSDRTGGQQYF. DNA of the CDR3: TGTGCCAGCAGCGATCGAACAGGGGGCCAGCAGTACTTC.